This T cell receptor (beta chain) was captured by sequencing in a study of blood T cell repertoires in COVID-19. For the study at large: Acute and convalescent COVID-19 samples came from the United States, Italy and Spain. Nucleic acid was either cDNA or gDNA, and it came from T cells, B-cell-depleted T cells, or PBMCs.

This CDR3 spans 14 amino acids. V lost 6 bases to trimming and J lost 2 bases, with 16 bases between them. Germline CDR1 is GTSNPN and CDR2 is SVGIG (reference sequence). Authors' methods: Nucleated cell number was recorded as an estimate derived from reference gene primer amplification. Data came from immunoSEQ multiplex PCR; TCRdb stores just in-frame clones and leaves some out. For V, J and clone size, that table is used; D and trimming come from the DNA. In the table there are 40,000 or so clones, 75% to 90% of which are singletons. This clone was counted once. This TCR was recovered from a man between 60 and 75 years old with active COVID-19. The chain combines TRBV30 with TRBJ1-1, with D possibly matching TRBD1 (5 bases). The sequenced sample consisted of peripheral blood. In DNA form, the CDR3 reads TGTGCCTGCCCGAGGACGGGGGAAAACACTGAAGCTTTCTTT. Its protein product is CACPRTGENTEAFF.